One and the same sample provided the 8 T cell receptor beta chains below, sequenced in a study of CD8 T cells in Susac syndrome. An amount of RNA that ranged from roughly 0.45 to 1 ug was reverse transcribed with random hexamers. Using its own MiXCR run on the immunoSEQ multiplex PCR reads, TCRdb lists one record per CDR3 protein. The data show some 190,000 distinct CDR3 sequences, 85% to 95% seen once. The sample taken for sequencing was CD4+ T cells from PBMCs. These receptor sequences come from a human donor in good health.

The chain carries TRBV5-1 and TRBJ2-5, with 12 bases identical to TRBD2. Germline-derived CDR1 and CDR2 are SGHRS and YFSETQ. V was clipped by 6 bases and J by 1 base; unmatched bases: 10. This CDR3 region has 17 residues. CDR3 in amino acids: CASTKGLAGGFQETQYF. CDR3 nucleotides: TGCGCCAGCACCAAAGGCCTAGCGGGAGGGTTCCAAGAGACCCAGTACTTC. The full variable domain, in which reference TRBV5-1 and TRBJ2-5 provide the parts outside the CDR3, is KAGVTQTPRYLIKTRGQQVTLSCSPISGHRSVSWYQQTPGQGLQFLFEYFSETQRNKGNFPGRFSGRQFSNSRSEMNVSTLELGDSALYLCASTKGLAGGFQETQYFGPGTRLLVL.

The J gene is TRBJ2-3, the V gene TRBV7-8, with D hard to call. The V end was cut by 4 bases, the J end by 2 bases, with 10 bases between. The CDR3 contains 14 residues. The germline CDR1 and CDR2 sequences are SGHVS and FQNEAQ. CDR3 sequence: CASSSRSNTDTQYF. Here the CDR3 DNA reads TGTGCCAGCAGCTCCCGATCGAACACAGATACGCAGTATTTT.

This sequence joins TRBV12-3 or TRBV12-4 and TRBJ1-1, with unresolved D. V was pared by 9 bases and J by 7 bases, with 12 bases between. This CDR3 is 11 amino acids long. This CDR3 reads CASSIRSEAFF. DNA of the CDR3: TGTGCCAGTTCTATTAGGAGTGAAGCTTTCTTT.

The V gene is TRBV7-8, the J gene TRBJ1-4; D unresolved. Trimming cost V 2 bases and J 0 bases, with 10 bases left between them. The CDR3 runs 16 residues. The germline V gene encodes CDR1 SGHVS and CDR2 FQNEAQ. CDR3 sequence reads: CASSLFGLATNEKLFF. In DNA form, the CDR3 reads TGTGCCAGCAGCTTATTCGGACTGGCAACTAATGAAAAACTGTTTTTT.

V is TRBV29-1 and J is TRBJ2-7; D unresolved. CDR1 is SQVTM and CDR2 is ANQGSEA in the germline V gene. Trimming cost V 4 bases and J 0 bases, with 19 bases left between them. The CDR3 runs to 16 residues. The CDR3 DNA follows: TGCAGCGTTGTCCAAGGAGCACAGTCAAGCTCCTACGAGCAGTACTTC. It codes for CSVVQGAQSSSYEQYF.

The chain joins TRBV7-2 to TRBJ1-2, with D possibly being TRBD1 (5 bases). The V end was cut by 7 bases, the J end by 8 bases, with 14 bases between. The CDR3 runs to 12 residues. The V gene's germline CDR1 is SGHTA and CDR2 FQGNSA. CDR3 residues: CASTPERDGYTF. The DNA for the CDR3 is TGTGCCAGCACCCCCGAGAGGGACGGCTACACCTTC.

The chain carries TRBV25-1 and TRBJ2-3; maybe TRBD1 (6 bases). Germline V gene sequence: CDR1 MGHDK, CDR2 SYGVNS. Trimming stripped 11 bases from V and 6 bases from J, with 9 bases between. CDR3 length equals 10 residues. CDR3 nucleotide sequence: TGTGCCTCAGGGGTCGATACGCAGTATTTT. Translating gives CASGVDTQYF.

This clonotype was found once. The rearrangement uses TRBV11-3 and TRBJ2-1; D ambiguous. This CDR3 comprises 16 residues. CDR1 is SGHNT and CDR2 is YENEEA in the germline V gene. V dropped 4 bases and J dropped 7 bases, with 20 bases sitting between them. The CDR3 coding sequence is TGTGCCAGCAGCTCCGGACGGCTGGCAGGAAGGAATGAGCAGTTCTTC. It is translated as CASSSGRLAGRNEQFF.